These T cell receptor beta chains were read from a single sample in a study of blood T cell dynamics during melanoma immunotherapy. Generated by immunoSEQ multiplex PCR, the TCRdb table keeps only in-frame clones and is missing some. The sample holds roughly 16,000 clones, 65% to 90% seen once. Sequencing was performed on blood, taken from a patient treated with checkpoint blockade. These receptors all come from a human donor with melanoma. Both conserved end residues are part of each CDR3. D genes are given only for firm matches. The size of a clone is reported for some rows only, either as once, few or many, or as a class for expanded clones.

TRBJ1-1 | . | . | TRBV28 | TGTGCCAGCAGTCCATACAGAAACACTGAAGCTTTCTTT | CASSPYRNTEAFF
TRBJ2-7 | TRBD1 | few | TRBV6-5 | TGTGCCAGCAGTTACCGAGGACAGGGTACCTACGAGCAGTACTTC | CASSYRGQGTYEQYF
TRBJ2-3 | . | . | TRBV5-1 | TGCGCCAGCAAGGCGGGAACCACAGATACGCAGTATTTT | CASKAGTTDTQYF
TRBJ2-7 | TRBD2 | . | TRBV4-1 | TGCGCCAGCAGCCTCCAGCGGGACTACGAGCAGTACTTC | CASSLQRDYEQYF
TRBJ1-2 | . | . | TRBV6-1 | TGTGCCAGCAGCGGCGGGGTAGGAGGCTATGGCTACACCTTC | CASSGGVGGYGYTF
TRBJ2-3 | . | . | TRBV6-5 | TGTGCCAGCAGTTACTCGAACGGAGTCACAGATACGCAGTATTTT | CASSYSNGVTDTQYF
TRBJ1-2 | TRBD1 | . | TRBV14 | TGTGCCAGCAGCCGGTGGGACAGGAACATCTATGGCTACACCTTC | CASSRWDRNIYGYTF
TRBJ2-5 | TRBD2 | . | TRBV28 | TGTGCCAGCAGTTTAGTAGCGGGGCCCCTTGCGGGGCGAGAGACCCAGTACTTC | CASSLVAGPLAGRETQYF
TRBJ1-4 | TRBD1 | . | TRBV9 | TGTGCCAGCAGCAAAGACAGGGGGCGCGGTGAAAAACTGTTTTTT | CASSKDRGRGEKLFF
TRBJ2-1 | . | . | TRBV29-1 | TGCAGCGATTTAAACTACAATGAGCAGTTCTTC | CSDLNYNEQFF
TRBJ2-3 | TRBD2 | . | TRBV28 | TGTGCCAGCAGCCTGAGCGGGAGCGGCTCAGATACGCAGTATTTT | CASSLSGSGSDTQYF
TRBJ1-6 | TRBD1 | . | TRBV19 | TGTGCCAGTAGTTCCTACAGGGGCGGCTCCTCAAATTCACCCCTCCACTTT | CASSSYRGGSSNSPLHF
TRBJ2-3 | TRBD2 | . | TRBV9 | TGTGCCTCCTCCCCCGGACTAGCGTCAACAGATACGCAGTATTTT | CASSPGLASTDTQYF
TRBJ1-1 | TRBD1 | few | TRBV2 | TGTGCCAGCAGTATACAGGGGCCGAACACTGAAGCTTTCTTT | CASSIQGPNTEAFF
TRBJ2-1 | TRBD2 | . | TRBV6-5 | TGTGCCAGCAGCCCCGCCGGGACTAGAGGCAATGAGCAGTTCTTC | CASSPAGTRGNEQFF
TRBJ2-7 | . | . | TRBV7-9 | TGTGCCAGCAGCCACGGACTTAGAGATGGGGAGCAGTACTTC | CASSHGLRDGEQYF
TRBJ2-1 | . | . | TRBV7-6 | TGTGCCAGCAGCTCCTCCCAGGGGAGCTCCTACAATGAGCAGTTCTTC | CASSSSQGSSYNEQFF
TRBJ1-2 | . | . | TRBV29-1 | TGCAGCGTTGAAAAAGGACACTACACCTTC | CSVEKGHYTF